These T cell receptor beta chains were read from a single sample in a study of tumor-infiltrating lymphocytes in primary liver carcinoma. TCRdb reanalysed the multiplex PCR reads using MiXCR and keeps one entry per CDR3 protein. The sample has 310,000 or so distinct CDR3 sequences, about three fifths seen once; the top ten hold about a sixth. The specimen was peripheral blood. These receptors were taken from a woman in her twenties or thirties with primary liver carcinoma and hepatitis B virus infection. Each CDR3 is given with its conserved first and last residue. The order of the fields is D gene, V gene, J gene, clone size, CDR3 DNA, CDR3 protein. A D gene is named only where the DNA matches it firmly. Size is omitted from some rows. Given values are once, few, many or a class for expanded clones.

-,TRBV5-1,TRBJ2-7,-,TGCGCCAGCAACTTGACAGGCTCCTATGAGCAGTACTTC,CASNLTGSYEQYF
-,TRBV9,TRBJ2-1,-,TGTGCCAGCAGCGTGGCGGATTACAATGAGCAGTTCTTC,CASSVADYNEQFF
TRBD2,TRBV5-4,TRBJ2-2,-,TGTGCCAGCAGCCGTGGCCAGCGGGAGTACACCGGGGAGCTGTTTTTT,CASSRGQREYTGELFF
-,TRBV29-1,TRBJ1-3,many,TGCAGCGTTGAACGTAGGGTTGACTCTGGAAACACCATATATTTT,CSVERRVDSGNTIYF
-,TRBV4-2,TRBJ2-5,-,TGTGCCAGCAACCAAGCCGTTCAGGGGGCGGGGGAGATCCAGTACTTC,CASNQAVQGAGEIQYF
-,TRBV28,TRBJ2-3,-,TGTGCCGGCCTGGACATGTCCACAGATACGCAGTATTTT,CAGLDMSTDTQYF
TRBD2,TRBV14,TRBJ2-2,few,TGTGCCAGCAGACTAGCGGGACTAACCGGGGAGCTGTTTTTT,CASRLAGLTGELFF
TRBD2,TRBV6-6,TRBJ2-1,few,TGTGCCAGCACAGACCGGGACTCGGGGGGGGGTGAGCAGTTCTTC,CASTDRDSGGGEQFF
-,TRBV6-2/TRBV6-3,TRBJ1-5,many,TGTGCCAGCAGGCTGACCCAAAATCAGCCCCAGCATTTT,CASRLTQNQPQHF
TRBD1,TRBV28,TRBJ2-7,-,TGTGCCAGCACCCTCTCGGGGACAGGGTTTTACGAGCAGTACTTC,CASTLSGTGFYEQYF
-,TRBV5-1,TRBJ2-3,-,TGCGCCAGCAGCTTGGTTTCGGGAGACAGGGATACGCAGTATTTT,CASSLVSGDRDTQYF
-,TRBV5-4,TRBJ2-3,-,TGTGCCAGCAGCTTGTCCCGCAGGGCAGATACGCAGTATTTT,CASSLSRRADTQYF
TRBD1,TRBV12-3/TRBV12-4,TRBJ2-7,-,TGTGCCAACAGCTATGGTAGGGGGGACAGGGCCCCCTTCTACGAGCAGTACTTC,CANSYGRGDRAPFYEQYF
-,TRBV28,TRBJ2-7,-,TGTGCCAGCAGAAATTCAGCCTCCCACGAGCAGTACTTC,CASRNSASHEQYF
-,TRBV12-3/TRBV12-4,TRBJ2-1,-,TGTGCCAGCAGTTTTCGCAGCGGTGCCTACAATGAGCAGTTCTTC,CASSFRSGAYNEQFF
TRBD1,TRBV12-3/TRBV12-4,TRBJ2-1,-,TGTGCCAGCAGTTTACCCCAGGGGGCCAATGAGCGGTTCTTC,CASSLPQGANERFF
-,TRBV11-2,TRBJ2-5,-,TGTGCCAACACCCGGCACCGGTCAAGGGACCAAGAGACCCAGTACTTC,CANTRHRSRDQETQYF
-,TRBV6-5,TRBJ2-2,-,TGTGCCAGCAGTTACTCGAACGGGGCCGGGGAGCTGTTTTTT,CASSYSNGAGELFF
-,TRBV6-6,TRBJ2-6,few,TGTGCCAGCAGTCGGGACACCTCTGGGGCCAACGTCCTGACTTTC,CASSRDTSGANVLTF
TRBD1,TRBV18,TRBJ2-7,-,TGTGCCAGCTCACCCAAAGACAGGGTGTACGAGCAGTACTTC,CASSPKDRVYEQYF
-,TRBV12-3/TRBV12-4,TRBJ2-1,-,TGTGCCAGCAGCCTGGGACTGGCGGGATTGGAGCAGTTCTTC,CASSLGLAGLEQFF
-,TRBV10-3,TRBJ1-5,many,TGTGCCATCAGTGAGAGGGGGGACGGTTATAGCAATCAGCCCCAGCATTTT,CAISERGDGYSNQPQHF
-,TRBV6-2/TRBV6-3,TRBJ2-5,many,TGTGCCAGCAGTTACTGGGAAATGGAGACCCAGTACTTC,CASSYWEMETQYF
-,TRBV2,TRBJ2-3,-,TGTGCCAGCAGTGATTTTCGGGTTAGCACAGATACGCAGTATTTT,CASSDFRVSTDTQYF
-,TRBV6-1,TRBJ2-2,many,TGTGCCAGCACTTCGACAGGTTTTGTAAGGGAGCTGTTTTTT,CASTSTGFVRELFF
TRBD2,TRBV6-5,TRBJ2-5,many,TGTGCCAGCAGTTACTCGGGACTAGCGGGCCATAACCGAGAGACCCAGTACTTC,CASSYSGLAGHNRETQYF
TRBD1,TRBV12-3/TRBV12-4,TRBJ2-2,many,TGTGCCAGCAGGAGGACAGGGCGGACCGGGGAGCTGTTTTTT,CASRRTGRTGELFF
TRBD1,TRBV12-3/TRBV12-4,TRBJ1-6,few,TGTGCCAGCAGTCTGCGGGGACAGTATAATTCACCCCTCCACTTT,CASSLRGQYNSPLHF
-,TRBV10-3,TRBJ2-7,few,TGTGCCATCAACCTCCTGTGGCGCCTAAGCTCCTACGAGCAGTACTTC,CAINLLWRLSSYEQYF
TRBD2,TRBV11-3,TRBJ2-1,-,TGTGCCAACAGCCTAGCTGGGACTAGCGGGAGGGCCGTCAATGAGCAGTTCTTC,CANSLAGTSGRAVNEQFF
-,TRBV28,TRBJ1-6,-,TGTGCAGAACAGGGAGGGATTTCACCCCTCCACTTT,CAEQGGISPLHF
-,TRBV12-3/TRBV12-4,TRBJ1-2,-,TGTGCCAGCAGCACCCAGTCTACCTATGGCTACACCTTC,CASSTQSTYGYTF
-,TRBV29-1,TRBJ2-7,-,TGCAGCGTTGGGGGCCTAGATACAGGGAGTAAACTGACATCCTACGAGCAGTACTTC,CSVGGLDTGSKLTSYEQYF
-,TRBV13,TRBJ2-3,-,TGTGCCAGCAGCTCCCGCCACACAGGGAAAGATACGCAGTATTTT,CASSSRHTGKDTQYF
-,TRBV12-3/TRBV12-4,TRBJ1-5,-,TGTGCCAGCAGTTTTTCAGGCGAGCCCCAGCATTTT,CASSFSGEPQHF
-,TRBV6-2/TRBV6-3,TRBJ2-2,many,TGTGCCAGCAGTTACGGGTGGGAAGAGACCGGGGAGCTGTTTTTT,CASSYGWEETGELFF
TRBD1,TRBV6-1,TRBJ2-7,-,TGTGCCAGCACCCTAGGACAGGGGGCGAGTGAGCAGTACTTC,CASTLGQGASEQYF
-,TRBV6-5,TRBJ2-1,-,TGTGCCAGCAGCCGGTTAAACAATGAGCAGTTCTTC,CASSRLNNEQFF
TRBD1,TRBV5-1,TRBJ2-7,-,TGCACCAGCAGCTCCCAGGGGGACATGGGACCCTACGAGCAGTACTTC,CTSSSQGDMGPYEQYF
-,TRBV5-6,TRBJ2-2,once,TGTGCCAGCACTCAAAGCACCGGGGAGCTGTTTTTT,CASTQSTGELFF
TRBD2,TRBV6-1,TRBJ2-1,few,TGTGCCAGCAGACCCGGGACTACGGCCGATCTGCAGTTCTTC,CASRPGTTADLQFF
-,TRBV12-3/TRBV12-4,TRBJ2-2,few,TGTGCCAGCAGTTTCCAGAGTATCTTAGCCGGGGAGCTGTTTTTT,CASSFQSILAGELFF
-,TRBV12-3/TRBV12-4,TRBJ2-5,-,TGTGCCAGCAGTTTTGGACGGGACCAAGAGACCCAGTACTTC,CASSFGRDQETQYF
-,TRBV10-3,TRBJ1-5,many,TGTGCCATCAGTCCGAGCGATAATCAGCCCCAGCATTTT,CAISPSDNQPQHF
-,TRBV28,TRBJ2-2,-,TGTGCCAGCAGTTTGCCGAAAAACACCGTGGAGCTGTTTTTT,CASSLPKNTVELFF
-,TRBV4-1,TRBJ1-5,few,TGCGCCAGCAGCCAACCTCAGCCCCAGCATTTT,CASSQPQPQHF
-,TRBV28,TRBJ1-1,-,TGTGCCAGCAGGATTCCGAACACTGAAGCTTTCTTT,CASRIPNTEAFF